The rows below give T cell receptor beta chains drawn from one sample of a study of cytomegalovirus exposure and HLA in healthy donors. Sequencing used immunoSEQ multiplex PCR; TCRdb keeps in-frame clones, though not all of them. The sample shows 90,000 to 120,000 clones, around 84% of them seen only once. Sequencing was carried out using PBMCs. The receptors stem from a woman between 18 and 29 years old in good health and CMV-seronegative. Both conserved end residues are part of each CDR3. The D gene is left open where the match is weak. Size values are once, few and many counts, or a class for expanded clones, and some rows have none.

clone size,J gene,D gene,V gene,CDR3 DNA,CDR3 protein
-,TRBJ2-1,-,TRBV7-3,TGTGCCAGCAGCTTGATTGCGGAAAGCTCCTACAATGAGCAGTTCTTC,CASSLIAESSYNEQFF
-,TRBJ2-6,-,TRBV7-2,TGTGCCAGCAGCTTACAGGGATGGAGCTCTGGGGCCAACGTCCTGACTTTC,CASSLQGWSSGANVLTF
-,TRBJ2-5,-,TRBV27,TGTGCCAGCAGTTCACAGGGTTCCCAAGAGACCCAGTACTTC,CASSSQGSQETQYF
-,TRBJ1-2,-,TRBV28,TGTGCCAGCAAGGCGCGGCAGGGAACTAACTATGGCCACACCTTC,CASKARQGTNYGHTF
-,TRBJ1-2,-,TRBV5-5,TGTGCCAGCAGCTTGGGGGCGCATTATGGCTACACCTTC,CASSLGAHYGYTF
-,TRBJ2-5,TRBD2,TRBV28,TGTGCCAGCAGTTCAGGGGCTAGCGGGTACCAAGAGACCCAGTACTTC,CASSSGASGYQETQYF
few,TRBJ2-7,-,TRBV7-8,TGTGCCAGCAGTTTGGGAAGGAGGTACGAGCAGTACTTC,CASSLGRRYEQYF
-,TRBJ1-5,-,TRBV14,TGTGCCAGCAGCCAAGGGGCAGGGGCAAATCAGCCCCAGCATTTT,CASSQGAGANQPQHF
-,TRBJ2-1,-,TRBV28,TGTGCCAGCAGTTTAAGGGGTGGCAATGAGCAGTTCTTC,CASSLRGGNEQFF
-,TRBJ2-3,-,TRBV7-6,TGTGCCAGCAGCCATCCGAACGTTAGCGGCTCTAGCACAGATACGCAGTATTTT,CASSHPNVSGSSTDTQYF